Below, 11 T cell receptor beta chains from the same sample are listed, as sequenced in a study of identical twins. TCRdb independently ran MiXCR on the 5' RACE reads; one entry per CDR3 protein. The sample lists about 690,000 distinct CDR3 sequences, around 6% occurring once. Input material: naive T cells sorted from blood. The receptors were gathered from a man between 18 and 29 years old in good health.

This clonotype was picked up many times. J is TRBJ2-5 and V is TRBV4-1; D uncertain. The CDR3 totals 13 residues. V lost 1 base and J lost 6, with 9 bases in between. CDR1 and CDR2 from the germline V gene are MGHRA and YSYEKL. CDR3 DNA sequence: TGCGCCAGCAGCCAAGTCCGTGACCAGACCCAGTACTTC. It is translated as CASSQVRDQTQYF.

This clonotype was detected many times. The chain combines TRBV7-2 with TRBJ2-7, with a tentative D call TRBD2 (6 bases). Trimming took off 6 bases at V and 3 bases at J, with 15 bases between the two ends. CDR1 SGHTA and CDR2 FQGNSA come from the germline V gene. CDR3 size: 14 residues. The CDR3 DNA is TGTGCCAGCAGAGGGAGGTCCCCCAGCTACGAGCAGTACTTC. This codes for CASRGRSPSYEQYF.

This clonotype was counted many times. V gene TRBV29-1 combines with J gene TRBJ1-5, with D unresolved. There are 13 residues in the CDR3. Germline V gene data show CDR1 as SQVTM and CDR2 as ANQGSEA. V dropped 7 bases and J dropped 4 bases, with 14 bases sitting between them. The CDR3 DNA is TGCAGCGCCGGTCTGGAGGGTAATCAGCCCCAGCATTTT. Protein: CSAGLEGNQPQHF.

This rearrangement joins TRBV6-1 to TRBJ2-1, with 7 positions matching TRBD2. V trimming: 8 bases; J trimming: 0 bases; junction bases outside the gene matches: 4. This CDR3 has 14 amino acids. The germline V gene encodes CDR1 MNHNS and CDR2 SASEGT. The CDR3 is CASGGLNSYNEQFF. The CDR3 nucleotides are TGTGCCAGCGGGGGACTAAACTCCTACAATGAGCAGTTCTTC.

At least ten counts were recorded for this clonotype. The gene calls are TRBV25-1 and TRBJ1-5; D ambiguous. This CDR3 is built from 14 residues. The germline V gene encodes CDR1 MGHDK and CDR2 SYGVNS. Trimming took off 8 bases at V and 4 bases at J, with 15 bases between the two ends. The CDR3 nucleotides are TGTGCCAGCGGGCGGGCAGGAGCTAATCAGCCCCAGCATTTT. Residues: CASGRAGANQPQHF.

The V and J genes are TRBV12-3 or TRBV12-4 and TRBJ2-5; a weak D match, TRBD1 (5 bases). V dropped 3 bases and J dropped 5 bases, with 19 bases sitting between them. The CDR3 covers 16 residues. The CDR3: CASSFFLGRAEETQYF. CDR3 nucleotides: TGTGCCAGCAGTTTTTTTTTGGGCAGGGCGGAGGAGACCCAGTACTTC.

This clonotype was recorded at least ten times. V usage is TRBV6-5 and J usage is TRBJ1-5; the match to TRBD1 covers 7 bases. Germline V lookup: CDR1 MNHEY, CDR2 SVGAGI. The V and J ends lost 2 bases and 2 bases, in that order; junction bases with no gene match: 6. The CDR3 is 16 residues long. CDR3 loop: CASSYLPDRGNQPQHF. The CDR3, as DNA: TGTGCCAGCAGTTACCTACCTGACAGGGGCAATCAGCCCCAGCATTTT.

This clonotype was recorded a few times. V is TRBV11-2 and J is TRBJ2-3; possibly TRBD2 for D (6 bases). V dropped 1 base and J dropped 5 bases, with 7 bases sitting between them. This CDR3 comprises 13 residues. Germline CDR1 is SGHAT and CDR2 is FQNNGV. The CDR3 sequence is CASSLGREDTQYF. In nucleotides, the CDR3 is TGTGCCAGCAGCTTAGGGCGGGAAGATACGCAGTATTTT.

CDR3 region: CASSLIPRPNSYEQYF. CDR3 nucleotide sequence: TGTGCCAGCAGCTTAATCCCCCGGCCCAACTCCTACGAGCAGTACTTC. V and J are TRBV7-3 and TRBJ2-7; D not resolved. Germline values: CDR1 SGHTA, CDR2 FQGTGA. This CDR3 is built from 16 residues. The V gene lost 1 base and the J gene lost 0 bases, with 13 bases spanning the gap.

This clonotype was counted at least ten times. The chain combines TRBV5-5 with TRBJ1-6; 8 nucleotides line up with TRBD1. After removal of 4 bases from V and 0 bases from J, the junction contained 6 bases not matched to a gene. The germline gives CDR1 SGHKS, CDR2 YYEKEE (reference sequence). CDR3 size: 17 residues. The CDR3 DNA is TGTGCCAGCAGCCGATCGGGACAGGTCTCCTATAATTCACCCCTCCACTTT. The encoded protein is CASSRSGQVSYNSPLHF.

The table lists this clonotype with many counts. The chain carries TRBV6-1 and TRBJ1-1, with a weak D call TRBD1 (5 bases). From germline, CDR1 is MNHNS and CDR2 SASEGT. Trimming took 5 bases from V and 5 from J, leaving 18 bases between them. The CDR3 is 15 residues long. The CDR3 reads CASSPLSAGRTEAFF. The CDR3 DNA reads as TGTGCCAGCAGTCCCCTATCGGCAGGGCGGACTGAAGCTTTCTTT.